A single sample is the source of the 22 T cell receptor beta chains below, sequenced in a study of neoadjuvant anti-PD-1 for oral cavity cancer. The assay was immunoSEQ multiplex PCR, and TCRdb's table has in-frame clones only and misses some. Of fewer than 20,000 clones listed, around 62% are singletons. This specimen was PBMCs, taken before nivolumab (anti-PD-1) treatment. The receptors shown here come from a person between 40 and 85 years old with oral cavity squamous cell carcinoma.

V usage is TRBV7-6 and J usage is TRBJ1-1; TRBD1 matches at 9 bases. Germline CDR1 SGHVS, CDR2 FNYEAQ. With V trimmed by 5 bases and J by 5 bases, 9 bases remained unmatched. This CDR3 region has 15 residues. CDR3 in amino acids: CASSPGQGRRTEAFF. As DNA, the CDR3 is TGTGCCAGCAGCCCTGGACAGGGGAGGAGGACTGAAGCTTTCTTT.

This chain links TRBV14 with TRBJ1-2; D is unresolved. Germline V CDR1 and CDR2: SGHDN, FVKESK. The CDR3 runs 13 residues. Deletions cut 3 bases from V and 8 bases from J, with 13 bases between. The CDR3 bases are TGTGCCAGCAGCCATTTCCGGGAAGGAGGCTACACCTTC. Its protein product is CASSHFREGGYTF.

The chain employs TRBV4-1 and TRBJ1-1; D not resolved. Deletions cut 2 bases from V and 4 bases from J, with 14 bases between. Germline-derived CDR1 and CDR2 are MGHRA and YSYEKL. The CDR3 has 15 amino acids. The CDR3 region is CASSQTSGWATEAFF. The DNA for the CDR3 is TGCGCCAGCAGCCAAACAAGCGGGTGGGCCACTGAAGCTTTCTTT.

The chain is built from TRBV11-3 and TRBJ2-3; a weak D match, TRBD1 (5 bases). The CDR3 covers 12 residues. CDR1 and CDR2 from the germline V gene are SGHNT and YENEEA. The V and J ends lost 0 bases and 8 bases respectively, with 6 bases between them. The CDR3 reads CASSLDQGTQYF. For the CDR3, the DNA is TGTGCCAGCAGCTTAGATCAGGGTACGCAGTATTTT.

CDR3 protein: CASSTTSGDYNEQFF. The CDR3 bases are TGTGCCAGTAGTACGACTAGCGGGGACTACAATGAGCAGTTCTTC. The chain uses TRBV19 and TRBJ2-1; 11 positions match TRBD2. V dropped 4 bases and J dropped 3; count of bases not matched to a gene: 2. CDR1 LNHDA and CDR2 SQIVND come from the germline V gene (reference sequence). The CDR3 totals 15 residues. Combining the CDR3 with reference TRBV19 and TRBJ2-1 gives the whole variable domain DGGITQSPKYLFRKEGQNVTLSCEQNLNHDAMYWYRQDPGQGLRLIYYSQIVNDFQKGDIAEGYSVSREKKESFPLTVTSAQKNPTAFYLCASSTTSGDYNEQFFGPGTRLTVL.

The rearrangement uses TRBV9 and TRBJ2-2, with D perhaps matching TRBD2 (6 bases). This CDR3 is 15 amino acids long. Germline lookup yields CDR1 SGDLS and CDR2 YYNGEE. V was clipped by 4 bases and J by 6 bases, with 16 bases between them. The CDR3 sequence is CASSPRPAGPGELFF. CDR3 bases: TGTGCCAGCAGCCCTCGCCCAGCGGGCCCCGGGGAGCTGTTTTTT.

J is TRBJ1-2 and V is TRBV6-4, with 10 bases lining up with TRBD1. After removal of 3 bases from V and 6 bases from J, the junction contained 1 base not matched to a gene. The CDR3 spans 13 residues. The germline gives CDR1 MRHNA, CDR2 SNTAGT. The CDR3 DNA is TGTGCCAGCAGTGAAGGACAGGGGGATGGCTACACCTTC. Translating it yields CASSEGQGDGYTF.

The rearrangement links TRBV2 to TRBJ2-6; 7 bases are a match to TRBD1. CDR1 and CDR2 from the germline V gene are SNHLY and FYNNEI. V dropped 7 bases and J dropped 0; count of bases not matched to a gene: 9. This CDR3 is 17 amino acids long. The CDR3 spells CASTRKTGFSGANVLTF. For the CDR3, the DNA is TGTGCCAGCACCAGGAAGACAGGGTTCTCTGGGGCCAACGTCCTGACTTTC.

This clone was counted only a few times. CDR3 sequence (DNA): TGCGCCAGCAGCTGGTCGACAGGCTTTCAAAACACCGGGGAGCTGTTTTTT. Translating it yields CASSWSTGFQNTGELFF. The chain joins TRBV5-1 to TRBJ2-2; D is possibly TRBD1 (6 bases). This CDR3 is 17 amino acids long. Between the trimmed V and J ends, which lost 3 bases and 2 bases, there was a span of 17 bases. The germline gives CDR1 SGHRS, CDR2 YFSETQ. The full variable domain, with the rest looked up from reference TRBV5-1 and TRBJ2-2, is KAGVTQTPRYLIKTRGQQVTLSCSPISGHRSVSWYQQTPGQGLQFLFEYFSETQRNKGNFPGRFSGRQFSNSRSEMNVSTLELGDSALYLCASSWSTGFQNTGELFFGEGSRLTVL.

This clone was seen a few times. This chain joins TRBV4-1 and TRBJ1-3; D gene unclear. Trimming removed 1 base from V and 4 bases from J, with 2 bases in between. The germline gives CDR1 MGHRA, CDR2 YSYEKL. The CDR3 is 12 amino acids. The CDR3 DNA is TGCGCCAGCAGCCAAGTGGGAAACACCATATATTTT. Translation gives CASSQVGNTIYF.

The chain recombines TRBV19 with TRBJ1-3, with D possibly being TRBD1 (6 bases). V lost 6 bases, J lost 0 bases, and 9 bases lay in between. This CDR3 has 14 amino acids. Germline V gives CDR1 LNHDA, CDR2 SQIVND (reference sequence). The CDR3 bases are TGTGCCAGTAGCACAGGGACCTCTGGAAACACCATATATTTT. Residues: CASSTGTSGNTIYF. The full variable domain, with the rest looked up from reference TRBV19 and TRBJ1-3, is DGGITQSPKYLFRKEGQNVTLSCEQNLNHDAMYWYRQDPGQGLRLIYYSQIVNDFQKGDIAEGYSVSREKKESFPLTVTSAQKNPTAFYLCASSTGTSGNTIYFGEGSWLTVV.

The genes are TRBV7-3 and TRBJ1-1; the D gene is possibly TRBD1 (5 bases). V dropped 4 bases and J dropped 5 bases, with 23 bases sitting between them. This CDR3 has 17 residues. Germline CDR1 and CDR2: SGHTA and FQGTGA. CDR3 loop: CASSSPPGQPYRTEAFF. CDR3 DNA: TGTGCCAGCAGCTCCCCCCCGGGGCAACCTTATAGGACTGAAGCTTTCTTT.

The rearrangement links TRBV29-1 to TRBJ1-3, with D unclear. This CDR3 contains 12 residues. The V end was cut by 4 bases, the J end by 6 bases, with 10 bases between. The V gene's germline CDR1 is SQVTM and CDR2 ANQGSEA. Written as DNA, the CDR3 is TGCAGCGTTGTGGAGGGTACAAACACCATATATTTT. Protein: CSVVEGTNTIYF.

This chain joins TRBV2 and TRBJ1-5; possibly TRBD1 for D (5 bases). With 2 bases removed from V and 2 bases from J, the gap between germline ends came to 16 bases. Germline lookup yields CDR1 SNHLY and CDR2 FYNNEI. The CDR3 consists of 17 residues. CDR3 in amino acids: CASSETGGGLGNQPQHF. DNA for the CDR3: TGTGCCAGCAGTGAAACAGGCGGGGGTTTGGGCAATCAGCCCCAGCATTTT. Drawing the rest from reference TRBV2 and TRBJ1-5, the complete variable domain is EPEVTQTPSHQVTQMGQEVILRCVPISNHLYFYWYRQILGQKVEFLVSFYNNEISEKSEIFDDQFSVERPDGSNFTLKIRSTKLEDSAMYFCASSETGGGLGNQPQHFGDGTRLSIL.

This clone appeared once. The chain uses TRBV11-2 and TRBJ2-1; D ambiguous. This CDR3 has 15 amino acids. Trimming stripped 3 bases from V and 4 bases from J, with 13 bases between. From germline, CDR1 is SGHAT and CDR2 FQNNGV. The CDR3 nucleotides read TGTGCCAGCAGCTTTTCCGAATCCCCGTACAATGAGCAGTTCTTC. Protein: CASSFSESPYNEQFF.

The chain recombines TRBV7-3 with TRBJ2-1, with 8 bases aligning to TRBD2. Losses at the gene ends were 2 bases for V and 5 bases for J; bases not matched to a gene: 11. Germline V gene lookup returns CDR1 SGHTA and CDR2 FQGTGA. The CDR3 totals 17 residues. The CDR3 sequence: CASSLSSGSKVNNEQFF. In nucleotides, the CDR3 is TGTGCCAGCAGCTTATCGAGCGGGAGCAAGGTTAACAATGAGCAGTTCTTC.

A few counts support this clone. The chain is built from TRBV28 and TRBJ1-3; no clear D. Trimming removed 6 bases from V and 0 bases from J, with 12 bases in between. Germline-derived CDR1 and CDR2 are MDHEN and SYDVKM. The CDR3 has 15 amino acids. The CDR3 loop reads CASSRGPISGNTIYF. In nucleotides, the CDR3 is TGTGCCAGCAGCCGTGGACCCATCTCTGGAAACACCATATATTTT. The full variable domain, its missing parts supplied by reference TRBV28 and TRBJ1-3, is DVKVTQSSRYLVKRTGEKVFLECVQDMDHENMFWYRQDPGLGLRLIYFSYDVKMKEKGDIPEGYSVSREKKERFSLILESASTNQTSMYLCASSRGPISGNTIYFGEGSWLTVV.

The chain joins TRBV11-3 to TRBJ2-3; D remains unclear. V was cut by 5 bases and J by 2 bases, with 11 bases left in between. The germline gives CDR1 SGHNT, CDR2 YENEEA. There are 14 residues in the CDR3. CDR3 loop: CASSADGHTDTQYF. CDR3 DNA sequence: TGTGCCAGCAGCGCCGACGGTCACACAGATACGCAGTATTTT.

V and J are TRBV25-1 and TRBJ1-4; D remains ambiguous. V shed 3 bases and J shed 4 bases, with 15 bases lying between them. The CDR3 totals 16 residues. Germline lookup yields CDR1 MGHDK and CDR2 SYGVNS. CDR3 residues: CASSDSLAGRNEKLFF. CDR3 DNA sequence: TGTGCCAGCAGTGACTCTCTCGCAGGACGTAATGAAAAACTGTTTTTT.

This clone showed up just a few times. J is TRBJ1-2 and V is TRBV2, with D possibly being TRBD1 (5 bases). The CDR3 extends over 14 amino acids. V lost 0 bases and J 8 bases, leaving 13 bases between the germline ends. Germline values: CDR1 SNHLY, CDR2 FYNNEI. This chain's CDR3 is CASSEAGEAGGYTF. DNA of the CDR3: TGTGCCAGCAGTGAAGCGGGAGAGGCAGGGGGCTACACCTTC.

This chain connects TRBV28 to TRBJ2-7, with D possibly TRBD2 on 5 matching bases. Germline values: CDR1 MDHEN, CDR2 SYDVKM. This CDR3 contains 13 residues. V lost 2 bases and J 6 bases, leaving 11 bases between the germline ends. The CDR3 loop reads CASSLAGLGEQYF. In DNA, the CDR3 is TGTGCCAGCAGTTTAGCGGGCCTCGGCGAGCAGTACTTC.

V is TRBV29-1 and J is TRBJ2-1, with a weak D call TRBD2 (5 bases). Trimming removed 7 bases from V and 5 bases from J, with 18 bases in between. CDR1 and CDR2 (germline): SQVTM, ANQGSEA. CDR3 length: 14 amino acids. CDR3 in amino acids: CSGSAGPFNNEQFF. In DNA, the CDR3 is TGCAGCGGGAGTGCGGGCCCCTTTAACAATGAGCAGTTCTTC.